This T cell receptor (beta chain) comes out of a study of blood T cells in healthy people across ages. Between the trimmed V and J ends, which lost 7 bases and 1 base, there was a span of 10 bases. This CDR3 has 14 amino acids. CDR1 MNHEY and CDR2 SVGEGT come from the germline V gene. A J-beta primer mix and a sample-barcoded 5' primer were used in a second PCR of about 7 to 12 cycles. In TCRdb, the 5' RACE reads were re-called with MiXCR into one record per CDR3 protein. There are about 760,000 distinct CDR3 sequences in the sample; 25% occur only once, and more than 8.5% lies in the top ten. This clonotype was picked up a small number of times. These same records also appear under a second study, on T cells of mothers and their children.

This TCR was recovered from a boy between 10 and 17 years old in good health. The sequenced sample was blood. The rearrangement links TRBV6-2 or TRBV6-3 to TRBJ2-2; either TRBD1 or TRBD2 may fit D (5 bases each). The CDR3 DNA is TGTGCCAGCAATGGGGCGGGGAACACCGGGGAGCTGTTTTTT. It translates to CASNGAGNTGELFF.